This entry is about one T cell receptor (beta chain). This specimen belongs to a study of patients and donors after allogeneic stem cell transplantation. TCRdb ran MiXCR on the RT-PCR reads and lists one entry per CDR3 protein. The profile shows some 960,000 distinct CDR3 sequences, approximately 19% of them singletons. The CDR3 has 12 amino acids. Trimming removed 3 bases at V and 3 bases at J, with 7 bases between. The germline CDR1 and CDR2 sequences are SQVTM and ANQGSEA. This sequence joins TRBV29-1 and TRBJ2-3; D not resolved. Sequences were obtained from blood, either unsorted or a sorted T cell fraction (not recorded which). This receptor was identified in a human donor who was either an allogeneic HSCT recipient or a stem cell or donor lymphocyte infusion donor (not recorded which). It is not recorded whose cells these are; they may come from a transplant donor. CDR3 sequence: CSVEMTTDTQYF. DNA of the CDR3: TGCAGCGTTGAGATGACTACAGATACGCAGTATTTT.